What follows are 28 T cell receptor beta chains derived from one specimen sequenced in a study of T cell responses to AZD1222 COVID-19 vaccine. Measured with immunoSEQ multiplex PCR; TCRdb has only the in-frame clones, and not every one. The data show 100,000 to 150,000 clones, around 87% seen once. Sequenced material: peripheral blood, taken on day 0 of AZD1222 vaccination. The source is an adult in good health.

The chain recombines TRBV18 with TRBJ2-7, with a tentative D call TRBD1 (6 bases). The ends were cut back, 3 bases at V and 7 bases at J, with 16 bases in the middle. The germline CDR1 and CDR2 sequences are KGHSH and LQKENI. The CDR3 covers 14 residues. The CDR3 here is CASSPIGQFQEQYF. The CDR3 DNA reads TGTGCCAGCTCACCCATTGGACAGTTCCAAGAGCAGTACTTC. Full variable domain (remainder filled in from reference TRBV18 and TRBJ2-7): NAGVMQNPRHLVRRRGQEARLRCSPMKGHSHVYWYRQLPEEGLKFMVYLQKENIIDESGMPKERFSAEFPKEGPSILRIQQVVRGDSAAYFCASSPIGQFQEQYFGPGTRLTVT.

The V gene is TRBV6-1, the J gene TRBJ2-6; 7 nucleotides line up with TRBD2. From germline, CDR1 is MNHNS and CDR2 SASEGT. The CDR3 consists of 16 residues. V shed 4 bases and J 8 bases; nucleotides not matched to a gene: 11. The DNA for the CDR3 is TGTGCCAGCAGTGGGGCCACGACTAGCTGGTCCAACGTCCTGACTTTC. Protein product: CASSGATTSWSNVLTF.

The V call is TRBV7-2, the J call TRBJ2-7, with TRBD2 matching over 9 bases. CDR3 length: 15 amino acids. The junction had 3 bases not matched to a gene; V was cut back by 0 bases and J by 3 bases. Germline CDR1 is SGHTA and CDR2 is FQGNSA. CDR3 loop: CASSLAAGGYYEQYF. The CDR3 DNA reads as TGTGCCAGCAGCTTAGCGGCGGGAGGGTACTACGAGCAGTACTTC.

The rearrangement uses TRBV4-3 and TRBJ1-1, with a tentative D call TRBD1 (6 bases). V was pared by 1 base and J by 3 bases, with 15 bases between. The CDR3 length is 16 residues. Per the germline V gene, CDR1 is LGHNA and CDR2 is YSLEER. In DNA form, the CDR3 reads TGCGCCAGCAGCCAAGGTTTCAGGGGTTCGGACACTGAAGCTTTCTTT. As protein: CASSQGFRGSDTEAFF.

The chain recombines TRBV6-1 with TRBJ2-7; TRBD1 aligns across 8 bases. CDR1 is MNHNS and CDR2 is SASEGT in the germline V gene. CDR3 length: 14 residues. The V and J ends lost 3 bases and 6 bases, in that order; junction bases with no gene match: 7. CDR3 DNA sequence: TGTGCCAGCAGTGAGGCCGACAGGGGCCTCGAGCAGTACTTC. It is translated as CASSEADRGLEQYF.

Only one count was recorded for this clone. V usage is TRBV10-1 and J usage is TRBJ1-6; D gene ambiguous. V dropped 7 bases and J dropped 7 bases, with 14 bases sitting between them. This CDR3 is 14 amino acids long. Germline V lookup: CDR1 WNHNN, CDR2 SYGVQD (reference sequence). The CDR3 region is CASIVPGRNSPLHF. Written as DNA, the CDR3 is TGCGCCAGCATTGTTCCCGGAAGGAATTCACCCCTCCACTTT.

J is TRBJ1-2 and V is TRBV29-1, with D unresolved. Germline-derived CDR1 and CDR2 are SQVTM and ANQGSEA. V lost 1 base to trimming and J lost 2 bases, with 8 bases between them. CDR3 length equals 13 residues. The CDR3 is CSVEGQDNYGYTF. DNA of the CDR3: TGCAGCGTTGAAGGTCAGGACAACTATGGCTACACCTTC.

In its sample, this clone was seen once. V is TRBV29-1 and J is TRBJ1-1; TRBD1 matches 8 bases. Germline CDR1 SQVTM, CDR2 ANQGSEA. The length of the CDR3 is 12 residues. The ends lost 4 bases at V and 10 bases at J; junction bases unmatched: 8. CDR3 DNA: TGCAGCGTTGGGACAGGGCAATTCGGAGCTTTCTTT. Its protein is CSVGTGQFGAFF.

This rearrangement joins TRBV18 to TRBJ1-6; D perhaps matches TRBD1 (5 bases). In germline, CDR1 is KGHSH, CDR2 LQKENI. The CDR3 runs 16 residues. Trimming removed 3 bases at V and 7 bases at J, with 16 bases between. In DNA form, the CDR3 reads TGTGCCAGCTCACCCGTCCCGACAGCTATAAATTCACCCCTCCACTTT. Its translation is CASSPVPTAINSPLHF.

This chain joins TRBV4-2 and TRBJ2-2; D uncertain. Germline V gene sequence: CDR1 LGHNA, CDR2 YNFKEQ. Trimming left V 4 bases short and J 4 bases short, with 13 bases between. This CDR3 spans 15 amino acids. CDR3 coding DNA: TGTGCCAGCAGCCTTGAGGATTCGGGCACCGGGGAGCTGTTTTTT. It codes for CASSLEDSGTGELFF.

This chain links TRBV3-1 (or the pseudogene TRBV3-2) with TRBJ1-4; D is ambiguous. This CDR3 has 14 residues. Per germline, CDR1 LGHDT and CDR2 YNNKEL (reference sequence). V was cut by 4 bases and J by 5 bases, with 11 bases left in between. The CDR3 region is CASSLKRINEKLFF. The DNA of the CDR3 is TGTGCCAGCAGCCTCAAGAGGATAAATGAAAAACTGTTTTTT.

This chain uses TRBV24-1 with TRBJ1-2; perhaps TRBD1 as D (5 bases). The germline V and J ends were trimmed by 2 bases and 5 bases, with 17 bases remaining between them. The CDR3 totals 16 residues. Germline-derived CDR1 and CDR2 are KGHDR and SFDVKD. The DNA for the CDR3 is TGTGCCACCAGTGATTCGTACCGGGACGGAGCATATGGCTACACCTTC. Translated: CATSDSYRDGAYGYTF.

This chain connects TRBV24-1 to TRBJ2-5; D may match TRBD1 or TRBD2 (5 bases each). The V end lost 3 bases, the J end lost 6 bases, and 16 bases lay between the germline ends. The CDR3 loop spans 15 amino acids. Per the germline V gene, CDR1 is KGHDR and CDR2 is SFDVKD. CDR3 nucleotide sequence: TGTGCCACCAGTGATGTCCGGGACGCTGGAAAGACCCAGTACTTC. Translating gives CATSDVRDAGKTQYF.

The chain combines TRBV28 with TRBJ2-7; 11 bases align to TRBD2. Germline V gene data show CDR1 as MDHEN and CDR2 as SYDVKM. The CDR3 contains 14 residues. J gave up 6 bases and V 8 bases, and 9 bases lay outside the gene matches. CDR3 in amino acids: CASPPLAGGGEQYF. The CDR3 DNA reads TGTGCCAGCCCCCCGCTAGCGGGAGGAGGCGAGCAGTACTTC. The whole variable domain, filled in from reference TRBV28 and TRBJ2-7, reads DVKVTQSSRYLVKRTGEKVFLECVQDMDHENMFWYRQDPGLGLRLIYFSYDVKMKEKGDIPEGYSVSREKKERFSLILESASTNQTSMYLCASPPLAGGGEQYFGPGTRLTVT.

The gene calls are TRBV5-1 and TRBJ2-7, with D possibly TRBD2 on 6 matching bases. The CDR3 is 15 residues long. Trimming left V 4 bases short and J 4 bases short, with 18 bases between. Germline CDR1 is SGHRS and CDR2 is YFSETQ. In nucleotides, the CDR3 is TGCGCCAGCAGCCTCCTCCGAGGAGGGTCGTACGAGCAGTACTTC. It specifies CASSLLRGGSYEQYF.

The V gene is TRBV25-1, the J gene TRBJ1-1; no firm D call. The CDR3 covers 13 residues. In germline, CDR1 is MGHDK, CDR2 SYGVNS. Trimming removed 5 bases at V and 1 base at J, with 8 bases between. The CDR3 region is CASSSTQNTEAFF. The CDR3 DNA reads TGTGCCAGCAGTTCAACACAGAACACTGAAGCTTTCTTT.

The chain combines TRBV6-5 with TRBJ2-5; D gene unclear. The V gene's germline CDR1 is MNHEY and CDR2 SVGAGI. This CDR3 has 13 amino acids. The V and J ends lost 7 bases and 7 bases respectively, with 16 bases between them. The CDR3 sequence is CASNDAQLGTQYF. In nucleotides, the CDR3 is TGTGCCAGCAACGACGCGCAACTGGGGACCCAGTACTTC.

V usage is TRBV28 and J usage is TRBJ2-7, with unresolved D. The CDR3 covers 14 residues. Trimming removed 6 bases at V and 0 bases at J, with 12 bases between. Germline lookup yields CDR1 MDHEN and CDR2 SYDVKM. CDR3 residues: CASSTVASSYEQYF. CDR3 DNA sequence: TGTGCCAGCAGCACCGTGGCGAGCTCCTACGAGCAGTACTTC.

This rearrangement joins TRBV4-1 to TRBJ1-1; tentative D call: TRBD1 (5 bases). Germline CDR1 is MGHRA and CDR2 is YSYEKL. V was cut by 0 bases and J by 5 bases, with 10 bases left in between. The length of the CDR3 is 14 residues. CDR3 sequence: CASSQDWGVTEAFF. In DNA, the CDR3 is TGCGCCAGCAGCCAAGACTGGGGGGTAACTGAAGCTTTCTTT.

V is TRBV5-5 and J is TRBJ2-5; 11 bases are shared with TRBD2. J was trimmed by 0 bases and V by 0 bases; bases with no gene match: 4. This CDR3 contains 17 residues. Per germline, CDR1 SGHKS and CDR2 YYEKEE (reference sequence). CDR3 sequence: CASSLAGTSGNQETQYF. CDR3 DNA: TGTGCCAGCAGCTTGGCAGGGACTAGCGGCAACCAAGAGACCCAGTACTTC. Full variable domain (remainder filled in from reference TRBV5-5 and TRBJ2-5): DAGVTQSPTHLIKTRGQQVTLRCSPISGHKSVSWYQQVLGQGPQFIFQYYEKEERGRGNFPDRFSARQFPNYSSELNVNALLLGDSALYLCASSLAGTSGNQETQYFGPGTRLLVL.

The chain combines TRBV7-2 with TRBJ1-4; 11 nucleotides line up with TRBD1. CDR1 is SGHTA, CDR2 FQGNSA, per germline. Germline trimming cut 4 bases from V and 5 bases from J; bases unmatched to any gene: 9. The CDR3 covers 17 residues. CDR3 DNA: TGTGCCAGCAGCTCCCTAGGACAGGGGGCTTTAAATGAAAAACTGTTTTTT. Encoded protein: CASSSLGQGALNEKLFF.

The CDR3 coding sequence is TGTGCCAGCAGCCGGCTCGGGCAGACCCAAGAGACCCAGTACTTC. It specifies CASSRLGQTQETQYF. J is TRBJ2-5 and V is TRBV7-9; D gene ambiguous. CDR1 is SEHNR, CDR2 FQNEAQ, per germline (reference sequence). Trimming shortened V by 5 bases and J by 1 base, and 14 bases separated the two germline ends. There are 15 residues in the CDR3.

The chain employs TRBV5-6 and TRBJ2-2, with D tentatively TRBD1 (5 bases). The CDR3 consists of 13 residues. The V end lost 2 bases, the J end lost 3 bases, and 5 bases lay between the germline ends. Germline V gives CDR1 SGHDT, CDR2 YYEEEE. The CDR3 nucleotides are TGTGCCAGCAGCTTAGGGGACACCGGGGAGCTGTTTTTT. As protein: CASSLGDTGELFF. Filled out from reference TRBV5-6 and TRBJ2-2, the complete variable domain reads DAGVTQSPTHLIKTRGQQVTLRCSPKSGHDTVSWYQQALGQGPQFIFQYYEEEERQRGNFPDRFSGHQFPNYSSELNVNALLLGDSALYLCASSLGDTGELFFGEGSRLTVL.

The CDR3 region has the DNA TGTGCCAGCAGCCCCCTTAGCGGGAGTGGCGAGCAGTTCTTC. Residues: CASSPLSGSGEQFF. V gene TRBV14 combines with J gene TRBJ2-1, with 9 bases aligning to TRBD2. Germline trimming cut 4 bases from V and 10 bases from J; bases unmatched to any gene: 8. The CDR3 loop spans 14 amino acids. The germline V gene has CDR1 SGHDN and CDR2 FVKESK.

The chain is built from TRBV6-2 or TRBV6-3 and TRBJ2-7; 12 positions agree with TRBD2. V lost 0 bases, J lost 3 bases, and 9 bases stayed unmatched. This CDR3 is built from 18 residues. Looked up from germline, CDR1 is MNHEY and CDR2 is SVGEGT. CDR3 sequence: CASSYSLAGGPMDYEQYF. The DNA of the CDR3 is TGTGCCAGCAGTTACTCCCTAGCGGGAGGGCCGATGGACTACGAGCAGTACTTC.

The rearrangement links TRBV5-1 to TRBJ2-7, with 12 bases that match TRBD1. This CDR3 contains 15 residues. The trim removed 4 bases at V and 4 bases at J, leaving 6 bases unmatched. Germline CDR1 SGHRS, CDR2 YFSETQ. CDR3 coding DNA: TGCGCCAGCAGCACCGGGACAGGGGGCTTTTACGAGCAGTACTTC. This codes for CASSTGTGGFYEQYF. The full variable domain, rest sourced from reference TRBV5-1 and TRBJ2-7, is KAGVTQTPRYLIKTRGQQVTLSCSPISGHRSVSWYQQTPGQGLQFLFEYFSETQRNKGNFPGRFSGRQFSNSRSEMNVSTLELGDSALYLCASSTGTGGFYEQYFGPGTRLTVT.

CDR3 region: CASSLAGEWYNEQFF. The CDR3 DNA follows: TGTGCCAGCAGTTTAGCGGGAGAGTGGTACAATGAGCAGTTCTTC. The V and J genes are TRBV27 and TRBJ2-1, with 7 bases matching TRBD2. After removal of 2 bases from V and 4 bases from J, the junction contained 5 bases not matched to a gene. The CDR3 has 15 amino acids. Looked up from germline, CDR1 is MNHEY and CDR2 is SMNVEV (reference sequence).

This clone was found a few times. The CDR3 spells CASSTRTSYEQYF. In DNA, the CDR3 is TGTGCCAGCAGCACTCGGACATCCTACGAGCAGTACTTC. J is TRBJ2-7 and V is TRBV21-1; the D call in the table, TRBD1, was not verified against the DNA. TRBV21-1 is a documented pseudogene. The length of the CDR3 is 13 residues.